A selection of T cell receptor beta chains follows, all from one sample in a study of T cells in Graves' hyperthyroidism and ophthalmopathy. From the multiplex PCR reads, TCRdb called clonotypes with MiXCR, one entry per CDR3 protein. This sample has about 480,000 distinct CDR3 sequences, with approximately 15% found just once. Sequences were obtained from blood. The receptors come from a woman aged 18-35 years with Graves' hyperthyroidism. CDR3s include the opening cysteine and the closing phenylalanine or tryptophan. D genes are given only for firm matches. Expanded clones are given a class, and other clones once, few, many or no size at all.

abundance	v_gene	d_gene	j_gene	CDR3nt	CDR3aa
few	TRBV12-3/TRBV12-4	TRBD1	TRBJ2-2	TGTGCCAGCAGTTTAGGTACAGGGGGCAATCGGGAGCTGTTTTTT	CASSLGTGGNRELFF
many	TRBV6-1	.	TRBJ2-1	TGTGCCAGCAGTTACGACTATCTGTACAATGAGCAGTTCTTC	CASSYDYLYNEQFF
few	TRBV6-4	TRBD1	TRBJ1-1	TGTGCCAGCAGTCCAACGGACAGGGGAGCCCCGAACACTGAAGCTTTCTTT	CASSPTDRGAPNTEAFF
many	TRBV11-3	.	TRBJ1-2	TGTGCCAGCAGCTTAGCCGGGTTCTATGGCTACACCTTC	CASSLAGFYGYTF
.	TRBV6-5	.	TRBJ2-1	TGTGCCAGCAGTTACTCGAACGACAATGAGCAGTTCTTC	CASSYSNDNEQFF
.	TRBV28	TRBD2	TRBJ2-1	TGTGCCAGCAGTCCGGGACTAGCGGGATTAATGGAGCAGTTCTTC	CASSPGLAGLMEQFF
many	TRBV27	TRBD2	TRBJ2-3	TGTGCCAGCAGTATACTAGCGGGAGTAACAGATACGCAGTATTTT	CASSILAGVTDTQYF
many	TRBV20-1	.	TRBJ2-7	TGCAGTGCTGGGGTTCGCCTAACCTACGAGCAGTACTTC	CSAGVRLTYEQYF
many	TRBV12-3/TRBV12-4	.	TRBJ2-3	TGTGCCAGCAGGGACTCTAGGGCAGATACGCAGTATTTT	CASRDSRADTQYF
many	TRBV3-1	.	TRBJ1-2	TGTGCCAGCAGCCCCCTCCTGGACGGAAACTATGGCTACACCTTC	CASSPLLDGNYGYTF
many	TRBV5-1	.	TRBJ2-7	TGCGCCAGCAGCAAGGGACAAGAAACCTACGAGCAGTACTTC	CASSKGQETYEQYF
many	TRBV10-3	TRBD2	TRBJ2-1	TGTGCCATCAGTGAGGCTAGCGGGAGCGTGAGTTACAATGAGCAGTTCTTC	CAISEASGSVSYNEQFF
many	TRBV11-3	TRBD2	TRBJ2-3	TGTGCCAGCAGCCTCGGACTAGCGGGTCCTGTGGGTAGCGCAGATACGCAGTATTTT	CASSLGLAGPVGSADTQYF
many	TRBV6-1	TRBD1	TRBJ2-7	TGTGCCAGCAGTTTGGCAGGGGGCTCGCCCTACGAGCAGTACTTC	CASSLAGGSPYEQYF
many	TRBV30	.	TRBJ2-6	TGTGCCTGGAACCGAAACAGGTTCTCTGGGGCCAACGTCCTGACTTTC	CAWNRNRFSGANVLTF
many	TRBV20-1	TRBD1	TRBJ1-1	TGCAGTGCTAGACAAAACAGGGGTACTGAAGCTTTCTTT	CSARQNRGTEAFF
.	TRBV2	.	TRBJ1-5	TGTGCCAGCAGTTCCCTCGGCAGTAGCAATCAGCCCCAGCATTTT	CASSSLGSSNQPQHF
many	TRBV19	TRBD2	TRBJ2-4	TGTGCCAGTAGTGAAGGACTAGCGGGAGCACGTCACATTCAGTACTTC	CASSEGLAGARHIQYF
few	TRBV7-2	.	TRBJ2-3	TGTGCCAGCAGCTTCGCGACTATGAGCACAGATACGCAGTATTTT	CASSFATMSTDTQYF
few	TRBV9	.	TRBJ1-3	TGTGCCAGCAGCGTAGTGGGCAGCTCCTCTGGAAACACCATATATTTT	CASSVVGSSSGNTIYF
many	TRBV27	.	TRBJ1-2	TGTGCCAGCAGTCGGGACGGAGTTCCGTGGGGCTACACCTTC	CASSRDGVPWGYTF
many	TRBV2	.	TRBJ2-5	TGTGCCAGCAAAGGGGAAGAGACCCAGTACTTC	CASKGEETQYF
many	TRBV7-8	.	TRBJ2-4	TGTGCCAGCAGCTTAGAAAGGCGGATAGCCAAAAACATTCAGTACTTC	CASSLERRIAKNIQYF
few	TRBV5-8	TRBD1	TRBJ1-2	TGTGCCAGCAGACTTCAGGGGGATCCCTATGGCTACACCTTC	CASRLQGDPYGYTF
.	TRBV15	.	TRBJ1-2	TGTGCCACCAGCAGAGCCAACAGGCTCTATGGCTACACCTTC	CATSRANRLYGYTF
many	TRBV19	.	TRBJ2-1	TGTGCCAGTAGTATTCTGGTTCAGAACAATGAGCAGTTCTTC	CASSILVQNNEQFF
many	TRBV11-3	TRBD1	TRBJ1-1	TGTGCCAGCAGCTCACAGGGGGCTGACACTGAAGCTTTCTTT	CASSSQGADTEAFF
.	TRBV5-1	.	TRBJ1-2	TGCGCCAGCAAGCGGGAGAGGGGCTATGGCTACACCTTC	CASKRERGYGYTF
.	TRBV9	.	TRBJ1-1	TGTGCCAGCAGCGTAGAGATGGGGAGCTGGACTGAAGCTTTCTTT	CASSVEMGSWTEAFF
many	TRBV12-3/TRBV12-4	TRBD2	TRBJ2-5	TGTGCCAGCACCCCACTAGCGGGCCGGGTAGAGACCCAGTACTTC	CASTPLAGRVETQYF
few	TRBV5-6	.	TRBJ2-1	TGTGCCAGCAGCTTGGAGGGCCAACCTTCCTACAATGAGCAGTTCTTC	CASSLEGQPSYNEQFF
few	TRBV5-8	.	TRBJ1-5	TGTGCCAGCAGCTTGGATGGGGCAGTCGATCAGCCCCAGCATTTT	CASSLDGAVDQPQHF
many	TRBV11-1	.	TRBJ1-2	TGTGCCAGCAGTAAGGGGTCTTCGCATTATGGCTACACCTTC	CASSKGSSHYGYTF